This T cell receptor (beta chain) stems from a study of T-cell reconstitution after alpha-beta-depleted transplantation in children. This clonotype has only a few counts. The antigen remains unidentified. Findings and caveats of the study: Expanded graft clones, several hundred of them, were reportedly the source of alpha-beta T cells about two months after transplant.

Molecular barcoding with unique molecular identifiers was used for the TCRbeta library. MiXCR, run by TCRdb on the PCR reads, gives a single entry per CDR3 protein. The data show about 240,000 distinct CDR3 sequences, roughly 24% seen once. The V gene end was trimmed by 5 bases and the J gene end by 3 bases; junction bases not matched to a gene: 11. The CDR3 extends over 19 amino acids. The chain uses TRBV12-3 or TRBV12-4 and TRBJ2-1, with TRBD2 identical over 15 bases. The starting material was PBMCs, obtained before TCRalphabeta/CD19-depleted stem cell transplant. The receptor was derived from a girl aged 2-10 years with Fanconi anemia, due to receive a stem cell transplant. The CDR3 sequence: CASSQGLAGGLLIYNEQFF. The CDR3 DNA is TGTGCCAGCAGTCAAGGACTAGCGGGGGGGCTATTAATCTACAATGAGCAGTTCTTC.